The entry that follows covers one T cell receptor (beta chain) sequence. This clone was detected only once. Its antigen is unknown. It has no much larger one-base neighbor in the sample; base qualities were not kept. The sample comes from a study of Tregs in tolerant kidney transplant recipients (dated by TCRdb to about 2019). As for the study more broadly: Related donors were used in the transplants with nonmyeloablative bone marrow transplantation, and mixed chimerism was transient in the human trials. Before combined kidney and bone marrow transplantation, this study identified donor-specific regulatory T cells using TCRbeta sequencing and then followed those same cells after transplant.

For TCRbeta CDR3 sequencing, genomic DNA was extracted from sorted cells using the QIAGEN DNeasy Blood and Tissue Kit. High-throughput TCRbeta CDR3 sequencing, including PCR amplification with bias correction and internal controls, was performed commercially through immunoSEQ. On the authors' methods: A unique productive TCRbeta sequence was defined by the CDR3 nucleotide sequence when primers matched, and otherwise by the CDR3 amino acid sequence together with the Vbeta and Jbeta genes. As a correction for sorting error, sequences shared between sorted populations at a frequency ratio of 2:1 or less were discarded, and the remaining shared sequences were assigned to the higher population. Sequences were defined as donor-reactive when expanded at least 5-fold in CFSE-low cells versus unstimulated cells and present at a frequency of at least 0.01% in CFSE-low cells. Jensen-Shannon divergence, calculated on the top 100 TCRbeta sequences ranked by frequency, was used to quantify repertoire divergence. For any sample with multiple sequencing runs, sorting error was corrected in each run separately before the runs were pooled. This is the immuneACCESS table as TCRdb keeps it, with only in-frame sequences that have V and J called. A part of the clones is gone; compared with another copy, unresolved V genes explain less than half, and the rest is unexplained. The D gene and trimming were derived from the DNA, and the V and J assignments and clone size from that table. This sample lists about 83,000 clones; roughly 98% were detected once. 0.56% of the sample goes to the ten largest clones.

According to the germline V gene (reference sequence), CDR1 reads MNHNY and CDR2 reads SVGAGI. From cysteine to phenylalanine, the CDR3 is 15 amino acids long. CDR3 DNA is the only sequence kept; it has 45 bases, read in frame from the first base. V is pruned by 6 bases and J by 4 bases, leaving 9 bases of the junction without a gene match. This specimen's time point label, interpreted: blood sample drawn before combined kidney and bone marrow transplant. Thawed PBMCs were FACS-sorted into unstimulated Tregs (CD4+CD25+CD127-), CD4+ non-Tregs (CD4+CD25-), CD4 cells and CD8 cells. The patients were 4 recipients of combined kidney and bone marrow transplants from the ITN036ST trial, and samples were available only for these trial subjects. Healthy control blood was processed to PBMCs by Ficoll density gradient and cryopreserved, and patient PBMCs were collected before and after transplant. The research as a whole found: Because the study included only a small number of patients, the results must be confirmed in larger populations and under other immunosuppression protocols. Biological reproducibility was not examined directly, but technical replication error appeared to be minimal. In tolerant patients, the expansion of donor-specific Tregs was greater than global Treg expansion, suggesting that the expansion was antigen-driven rather than nonspecific. Expanding Tregs with activated donor B cells appeared to identify the most biologically relevant and donor-specific TCRbeta repertoire. PCR primers changed over time for some patients, so nucleotide-level comparison across those patients' samples was not possible.

The source is a human donor who received a combined kidney and bone marrow transplant. The V and J segments used are TRBV6-6 and TRBJ1-2, and 9 junctional nucleotides match TRBD1. Sequenced here: CD4+ T cells from blood, sampled before the transplant. The encoded CDR3 is CASRTGTGSSYGYTF. The bases read TGTGCCAGCAGAACCGGGACAGGGTCGAGCTATGGCTACACCTTC.